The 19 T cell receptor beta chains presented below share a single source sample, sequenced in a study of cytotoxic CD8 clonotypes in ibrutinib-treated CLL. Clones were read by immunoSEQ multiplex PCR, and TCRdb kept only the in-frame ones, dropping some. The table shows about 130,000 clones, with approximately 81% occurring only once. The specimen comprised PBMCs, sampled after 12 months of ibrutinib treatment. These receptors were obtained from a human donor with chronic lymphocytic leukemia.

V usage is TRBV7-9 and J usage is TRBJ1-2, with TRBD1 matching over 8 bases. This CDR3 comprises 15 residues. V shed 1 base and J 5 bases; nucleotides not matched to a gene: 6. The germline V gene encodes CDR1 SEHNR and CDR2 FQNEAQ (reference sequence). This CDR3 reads CASSLETGGRYGYTF. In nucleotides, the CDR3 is TGTGCCAGCAGCTTAGAAACAGGGGGTCGGTATGGCTACACCTTC. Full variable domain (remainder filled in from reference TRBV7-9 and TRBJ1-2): DTGVSQNPRHKITKRGQNVTFRCDPISEHNRLYWYRQTLGQGPEFLTYFQNEAQLEKSRLLSDRFSAERPKGSFSTLEIQRTEQGDSAMYLCASSLETGGRYGYTFGSGTRLTVV.

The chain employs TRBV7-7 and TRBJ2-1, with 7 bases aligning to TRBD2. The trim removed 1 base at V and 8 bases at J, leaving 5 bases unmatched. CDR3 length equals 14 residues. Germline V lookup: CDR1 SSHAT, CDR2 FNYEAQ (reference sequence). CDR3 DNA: TGTGCCAGCAGCTTAGGGGGGGGAGTTGATGAGCAGTTCTTC. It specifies CASSLGGGVDEQFF.

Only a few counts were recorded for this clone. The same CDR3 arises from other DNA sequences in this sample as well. The CDR3 DNA is TGTGCCAGCAGGGGACAAATGAACACTGAAGCTTTCTTT. Its translation is CASRGQMNTEAFF. The V and J genes are TRBV6-1 and TRBJ1-1, with a weak D call TRBD1 (6 bases). The CDR3 runs to 13 residues. V was shortened by 6 bases and J by 0 bases, with 8 bases between the two germline ends. Looked up from germline, CDR1 is MNHNS and CDR2 is SASEGT.

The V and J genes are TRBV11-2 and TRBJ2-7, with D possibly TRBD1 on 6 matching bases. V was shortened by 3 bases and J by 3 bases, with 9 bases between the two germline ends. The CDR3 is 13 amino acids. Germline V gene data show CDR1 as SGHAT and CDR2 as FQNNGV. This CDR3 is CASSLGANYEQYF. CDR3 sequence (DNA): TGTGCCAGCAGCTTGGGGGCCAACTACGAGCAGTACTTC. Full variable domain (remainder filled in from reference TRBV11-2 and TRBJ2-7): EAGVAQSPRYKIIEKRQSVAFWCNPISGHATLYWYQQILGQGPKLLIQFQNNGVVDDSQLPKDRFSAERLKGVDSTLKIQPAKLEDSAVYLCASSLGANYEQYFGPGTRLTVT.

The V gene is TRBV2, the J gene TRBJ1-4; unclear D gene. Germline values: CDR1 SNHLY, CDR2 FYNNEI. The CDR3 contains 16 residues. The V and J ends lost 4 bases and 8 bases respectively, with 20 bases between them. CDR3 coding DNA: TGTGCCAGCAGTGTTGAATTGCCGGGAGTGGGGGAAAAACTGTTTTTT. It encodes CASSVELPGVGEKLFF.

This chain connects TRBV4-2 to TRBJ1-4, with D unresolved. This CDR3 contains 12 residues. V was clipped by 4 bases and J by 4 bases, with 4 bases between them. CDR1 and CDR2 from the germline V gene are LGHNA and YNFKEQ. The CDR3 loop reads CASSPDNEKLFF. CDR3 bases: TGTGCCAGCAGCCCCGATAATGAAAAACTGTTTTTT.

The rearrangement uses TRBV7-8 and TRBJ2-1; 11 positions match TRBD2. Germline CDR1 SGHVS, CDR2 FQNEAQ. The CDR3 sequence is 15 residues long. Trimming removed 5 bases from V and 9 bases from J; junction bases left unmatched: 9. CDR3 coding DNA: TGTGCCAGCAGCGTCACTAGCGGGAGCGTGGGTGAGCAGTTCTTC. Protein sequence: CASSVTSGSVGEQFF.

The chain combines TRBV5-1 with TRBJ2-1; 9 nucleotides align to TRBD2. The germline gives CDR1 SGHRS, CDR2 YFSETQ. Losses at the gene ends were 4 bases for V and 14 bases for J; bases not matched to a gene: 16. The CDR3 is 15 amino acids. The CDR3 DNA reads TGCGCCAGCAGCACGAATACACCCGGACTAGCGTATAAGTTCTTC. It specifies CASSTNTPGLAYKFF.

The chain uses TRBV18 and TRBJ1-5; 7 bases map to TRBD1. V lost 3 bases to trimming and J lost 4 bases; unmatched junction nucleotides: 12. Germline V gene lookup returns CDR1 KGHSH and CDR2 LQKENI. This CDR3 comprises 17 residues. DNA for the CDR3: TGTGCCAGCTCACCCAACCCTTCAGGGGGATTAAATCAGCCCCAGCATTTT. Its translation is CASSPNPSGGLNQPQHF.

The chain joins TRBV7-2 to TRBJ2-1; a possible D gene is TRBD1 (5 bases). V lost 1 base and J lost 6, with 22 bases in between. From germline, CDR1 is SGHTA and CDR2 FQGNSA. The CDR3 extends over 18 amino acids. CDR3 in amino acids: CASSLGFPGNNPVNEQFF. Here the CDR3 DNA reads TGTGCCAGCAGCTTAGGTTTTCCAGGGAACAACCCGGTCAATGAGCAGTTCTTC. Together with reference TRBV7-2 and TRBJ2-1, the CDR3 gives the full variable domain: GAGVSQSPSNKVTEKGKDVELRCDPISGHTALYWYRQSLGQGLEFLIYFQGNSAPDKSGLPSDRFSAERTGGSVSTLTIQRTQQEDSAVYLCASSLGFPGNNPVNEQFFGPGTRLTVL.

The CDR3 protein is CASSSLAGGGNEQFF. The CDR3 DNA reads as TGTGCCAGCAGTTCGCTAGCGGGAGGGGGCAATGAGCAGTTCTTC. The chain has TRBV6-1 and TRBJ2-1; the match to TRBD2 covers 12 bases. V dropped 5 bases and J dropped 6; count of bases not matched to a gene: 5. From germline, CDR1 is MNHNS and CDR2 SASEGT. The CDR3 sequence is 15 residues long.

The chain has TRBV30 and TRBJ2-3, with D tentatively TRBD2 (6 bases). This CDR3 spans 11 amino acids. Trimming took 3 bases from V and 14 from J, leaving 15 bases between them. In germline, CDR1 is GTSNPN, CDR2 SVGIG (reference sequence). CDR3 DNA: TGTGCCTGGAGAAAGGGGCTAGCGACGTATTTT. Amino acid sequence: CAWRKGLATYF.

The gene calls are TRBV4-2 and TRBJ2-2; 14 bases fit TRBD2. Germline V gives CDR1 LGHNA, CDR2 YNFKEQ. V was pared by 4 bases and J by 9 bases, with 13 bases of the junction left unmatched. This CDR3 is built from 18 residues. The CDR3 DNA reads TGTGCCAGCAGCCCCACCCCGGGGACTAGCGGGAGTAAAAGGGAGCTGTTTTTT. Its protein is CASSPTPGTSGSKRELFF.

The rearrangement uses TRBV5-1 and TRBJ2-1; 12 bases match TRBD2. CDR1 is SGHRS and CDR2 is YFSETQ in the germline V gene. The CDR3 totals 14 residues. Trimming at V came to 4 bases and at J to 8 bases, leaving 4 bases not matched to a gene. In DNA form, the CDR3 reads TGCGCCAGCAGCGCGACTAGCGGGAGCCATGAGCAGTTCTTC. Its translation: CASSATSGSHEQFF.

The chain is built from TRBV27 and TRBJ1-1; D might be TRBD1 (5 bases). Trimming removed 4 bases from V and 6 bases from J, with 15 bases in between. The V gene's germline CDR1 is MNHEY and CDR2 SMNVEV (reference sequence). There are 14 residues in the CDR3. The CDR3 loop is CASSSSRGWAEAFF. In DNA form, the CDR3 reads TGTGCCAGCAGTTCTAGCCGGGGGTGGGCTGAAGCTTTCTTT.

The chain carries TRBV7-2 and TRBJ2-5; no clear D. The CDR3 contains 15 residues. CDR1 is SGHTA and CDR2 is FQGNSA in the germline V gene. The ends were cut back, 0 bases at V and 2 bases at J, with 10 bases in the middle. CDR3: CASSLAPGSQETQYF. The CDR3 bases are TGTGCCAGCAGCTTAGCCCCCGGATCTCAAGAGACCCAGTACTTC.

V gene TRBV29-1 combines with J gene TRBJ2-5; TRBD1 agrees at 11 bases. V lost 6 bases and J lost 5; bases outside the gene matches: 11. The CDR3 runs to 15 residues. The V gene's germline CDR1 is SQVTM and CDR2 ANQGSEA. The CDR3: CSVDQRDRGIETQYF. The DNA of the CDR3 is TGCAGCGTAGACCAGAGGGACAGGGGGATTGAGACCCAGTACTTC.

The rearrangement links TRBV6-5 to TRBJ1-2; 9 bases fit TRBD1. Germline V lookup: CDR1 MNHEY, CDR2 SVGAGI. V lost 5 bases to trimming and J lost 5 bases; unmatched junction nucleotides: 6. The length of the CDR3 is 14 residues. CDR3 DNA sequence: TGTGCCAGCAGTACAACGGACAGGGGATATGGCTACACCTTC. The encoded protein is CASSTTDRGYGYTF.

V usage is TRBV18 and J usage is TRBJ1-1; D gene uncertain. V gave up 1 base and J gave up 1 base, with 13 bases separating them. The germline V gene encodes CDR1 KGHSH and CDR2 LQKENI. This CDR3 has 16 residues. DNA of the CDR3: TGTGCCAGCTCACCACGCTCCTCAGGTCAGAACACTGAAGCTTTCTTT. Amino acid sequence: CASSPRSSGQNTEAFF. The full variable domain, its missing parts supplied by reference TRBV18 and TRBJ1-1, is NAGVMQNPRHLVRRRGQEARLRCSPMKGHSHVYWYRQLPEEGLKFMVYLQKENIIDESGMPKERFSAEFPKEGPSILRIQQVVRGDSAAYFCASSPRSSGQNTEAFFGQGTRLTVV.